These T cell receptor beta chains were read from a single sample in a study of PD-1 blockade in classical Hodgkin lymphoma. Clones were read by immunoSEQ multiplex PCR, and TCRdb kept only the in-frame ones, dropping some. The sample includes more than 45,000 clones, 91% of them seen just once. Here the sequenced sample was peripheral blood mononuclear cells (PBMCs), taken before the second cycle of nivolumab. The receptors come from a human donor with classical Hodgkin lymphoma. Each CDR3 is given with its conserved first and last residue. Fields, in order: clone size, V gene, D gene, J gene, CDR3 protein, CDR3 DNA. The D gene is left open where the match is weak. Clone size appears in some rows only: once, few, many, or a class for an expanded clone.

.	TRBV2	.	TRBJ2-5	CASSLGEIETQYF	TGTGCCAGCAGTTTGGGGGAGATAGAGACCCAGTACTTC
.	TRBV6-5	.	TRBJ1-2	CASSPHSSYGYTF	TGTGCCAGCAGCCCACATAGCTCCTATGGCTACACCTTC
.	TRBV10-3	.	TRBJ1-2	CAISESHPVGYGYTF	TGTGCCATCAGTGAGTCACACCCCGTGGGCTATGGCTACACCTTC
.	TRBV4-3	.	TRBJ1-2	CASSQERTNYGYTF	TGCGCCAGCAGCCAAGAACGGACCAACTATGGCTACACCTTC
medium-sized	TRBV13	.	TRBJ1-1	CASSLEGENTEAFF	TGTGCCAGCAGCTTAGAAGGGGAGAACACTGAAGCTTTCTTT
.	TRBV27	TRBD1	TRBJ2-7	CASRPGQGSYEQYF	TGTGCCAGCAGGCCGGGACAGGGCTCCTACGAGCAGTACTTC
.	TRBV21-1	.	TRBJ1-2	CASSSGTGGNSYGYTF	TGTGCCAGCAGCTCTGGGACAGGAGGTAACTCCTATGGCTACACCTTC
few	TRBV28	TRBD1	TRBJ1-5	CASRELRGRDQPQHF	TGTGCCAGCAGGGAACTCAGGGGGCGGGATCAGCCCCAGCATTTT
once	TRBV29-1	.	TRBJ1-4	CSVDGSLNEKLFF	TGCAGCGTTGATGGCAGCCTCAATGAAAAACTGTTTTTT
.	TRBV11-2	.	TRBJ2-2	CASSYLGSNTGELFF	TGTGCCAGCAGCTACCTGGGCAGCAACACCGGGGAGCTGTTTTTT
once	TRBV9	TRBD2	TRBJ2-3	CASSVVGGLAGQYF	TGTGCCAGCAGCGTAGTGGGGGGACTAGCGGGGCAGTATTTT
.	TRBV6-5	.	TRBJ2-2	CASSPQRHTGELFF	TGTGCCAGCAGTCCCCAAAGGCACACCGGGGAGCTGTTTTTT
once	TRBV11-2	.	TRBJ1-1	CASSSPKNTEAFF	TGTGCCAGCAGCTCCCCCAAGAACACTGAAGCTTTCTTT
.	TRBV5-1	TRBD1	TRBJ1-2	CASSETGQDGYTF	TGCGCCAGCAGCGAAACGGGACAGGATGGCTACACCTTC
.	TRBV5-1	.	TRBJ2-5	CASSSTTSLETQYF	TGCGCCAGCAGCTCGACGACTAGTTTGGAGACCCAGTACTTC
.	TRBV6-6	.	TRBJ1-1	CASSMTAIRNTEAFF	TGTGCCAGCAGCATGACAGCAATAAGGAACACTGAAGCTTTCTTT
.	TRBV7-9	.	TRBJ2-7	CASSLGRAYEQYF	TGTGCCAGCAGCTTAGGCAGGGCCTACGAGCAGTACTTC
.	TRBV12-5	TRBD1	TRBJ1-1	CASGTIQGVGNTEAFF	TGTGCTAGTGGAACGATACAGGGGGTAGGGAACACTGAAGCTTTCTTT
.	TRBV27	.	TRBJ1-3	CASSHTGTGNTIYF	TGTGCCAGCAGTCATACAGGGACTGGAAACACCATATATTTT
.	TRBV6-1	TRBD1	TRBJ2-1	CASSEVIRTGPNEQFF	TGTGCCAGCAGTGAAGTTATAAGGACAGGTCCAAATGAGCAGTTCTTC
.	TRBV6-4	.	TRBJ2-6	CASSDGASGANVLTF	TGTGCCAGCAGTGACGGGGCCTCTGGGGCCAACGTCCTGACTTTC
once	TRBV6-5	.	TRBJ2-7	CASSYGGSYEQYF	TGTGCCAGCAGTTATGGGGGCTCCTACGAGCAGTACTTC